A single sample gave rise to the 32 T cell receptor beta chains below, sequenced in a study of T-cell reconstitution after alpha-beta-depleted transplantation in children. TCRbeta library preparation incorporated unique molecular identifiers. TCRdb independently ran MiXCR on the PCR reads; one entry per CDR3 protein. The sample consists of some 640,000 distinct CDR3 sequences, 16% of them appearing once. Sequencing used PBMCs from the stem cell graft donor, obtained from the stem cell graft. The receptors derive from a human donor who donated a stem cell graft to a child with acute myeloid leukemia.

The chain uses TRBV5-8 and TRBJ2-7; D gene unclear. V gave up 4 bases and J gave up 7 bases, with 9 bases separating them. CDR1 and CDR2 from the germline V gene are SGHTS and YDEGEE. This CDR3 spans 11 amino acids. This chain's CDR3 is CASSPAWEQYF. The CDR3 DNA follows: TGTGCCAGCAGCCCGGCCTGGGAGCAGTACTTC. The complete variable domain, with remaining parts taken from reference TRBV5-8 and TRBJ2-7, reads EAGVTQSPTHLIKTRGQQATLRCSPISGHTSVYWYQQALGLGLQFLLWYDEGEERNRGNFPPRFSGRQFPNYSSELNVNALELEDSALYLCASSPAWEQYFGPGTRLTVT.

There are a few counts of this clonotype. The chain uses TRBV27 and TRBJ2-1, with 10 positions matching TRBD1. V shed 6 bases, J shed 9 bases, and the junction held 8 bases outside the gene matches. The CDR3 extends over 14 amino acids. The germline V gene encodes CDR1 MNHEY and CDR2 SMNVEV (reference sequence). Here the CDR3 DNA reads TGTGCCAGCAGCAGACAGGGGGCAAGCTTTGAGCAGTTCTTC. Amino acid sequence: CASSRQGASFEQFF.

The rearrangement links TRBV4-3 to TRBJ2-1; tentatively, D is TRBD1 (5 bases). The CDR3 loop spans 16 amino acids. Germline V CDR1 and CDR2: LGHNA, YSLEER. The V end was cut by 0 bases, the J end by 6 bases, with 15 bases between. The CDR3, as DNA: TGCGCCAGCAGCCAAGATAGGGGCAACCCCTTCAATGAGCAGTTCTTC. Encoded protein: CASSQDRGNPFNEQFF.

This clonotype was seen ten or more times. The V gene is TRBV5-5, the J gene TRBJ2-7; TRBD1 is a possible D gene (6 bases). The CDR3 contains 15 residues. Germline loops: CDR1 SGHKS, CDR2 YYEKEE (reference sequence). The V and J ends lost 0 bases and 2 bases respectively, with 12 bases between them. DNA of the CDR3: TGTGCCAGCAGCTTGGCCTCGCAGGGGACCTACGAGCAGTACTTC. Translating it yields CASSLASQGTYEQYF.

This clonotype turned up a few times. This chain links TRBV5-6 with TRBJ2-3; a possible D gene is TRBD2 (5 bases). Germline V CDR1 and CDR2: SGHDT, YYEEEE. The V end lost 2 bases, the J end lost 3 bases, and 16 bases lay between the germline ends. The CDR3 is made up of 16 amino acids. Here the CDR3 DNA reads TGTGCCAGCAGCTTTGAAGGGTCAAGGAGGACAGATACGCAGTATTTT. Its protein product is CASSFEGSRRTDTQYF.

The chain combines TRBV10-3 with TRBJ2-7; D call uncertain. Trimming removed 2 bases from V and 2 bases from J, with 13 bases in between. There are 15 residues in the CDR3. The germline gives CDR1 ENHRY, CDR2 SYGVKD. CDR3 sequence reads: CAISEGRRWAYEQYF. Written as DNA, the CDR3 is TGTGCCATCAGTGAGGGGCGACGGTGGGCCTACGAGCAGTACTTC.

This clonotype was observed many times. The rearrangement links TRBV5-1 to TRBJ1-6, with 7 nucleotides matching TRBD1. This CDR3 spans 15 amino acids. In germline, CDR1 is SGHRS, CDR2 YFSETQ. V gave up 0 bases and J gave up 9 bases; unmatched junction bases: 6. Here the CDR3 reads CASSLASGGTSPLHF. In DNA, the CDR3 is TGCGCCAGCAGCTTGGCCTCAGGGGGAACTTCACCCCTCCACTTT. The complete variable domain, with remaining parts taken from reference TRBV5-1 and TRBJ1-6, reads KAGVTQTPRYLIKTRGQQVTLSCSPISGHRSVSWYQQTPGQGLQFLFEYFSETQRNKGNFPGRFSGRQFSNSRSEMNVSTLELGDSALYLCASSLASGGTSPLHFGNGTRLTVT.

Turning to this clonotype: A much larger clone sits a single nucleotide away, making a read error possible. The CDR3 sequence is CSVETSWALTDTQYF. The CDR3, as DNA: TGCAGCGTTGAAACTAGCTGGGCGCTGACAGATACGCAGTATTTT. The rearrangement links TRBV29-1 to TRBJ2-3; the D gene is possibly TRBD2 (6 bases). This CDR3 contains 15 residues. V was trimmed by 2 bases and J by 3 bases, leaving 15 bases between them. Germline assignment: CDR1 SQVTM and CDR2 ANQGSEA.

In nucleotides, the CDR3 is TGCGCCAGCAGCCAAGATCAGGGACTAGCGCGCGGGGAGCTGTTTTTT. This sequence encodes CASSQDQGLARGELFF. The rearrangement joins TRBV4-1 to TRBJ2-2, with 10 bases that match TRBD2. CDR3 length: 16 amino acids. CDR1 and CDR2 (germline): MGHRA, YSYEKL. V trimming: 0 bases; J trimming: 7 bases; junction bases outside the gene matches: 5.

This clonotype was seen at least ten times. The chain combines TRBV15 with TRBJ2-6; D gene ambiguous. CDR1 LNHNV and CDR2 YYDKDF come from the germline V gene (reference sequence). The CDR3 is 17 amino acids. Trimming cost V 1 base and J 2 bases, with 12 bases left between them. Written as DNA, the CDR3 is TGTGCCACCAGCAGAGGGGCCCGAGGTGCTGGGGCCAACGTCCTGACTTTC. It yields the protein CATSRGARGAGANVLTF.

In its sample, this clonotype was seen a few times. The V and J genes are TRBV5-6 and TRBJ1-1, with D possibly matching TRBD1 (5 bases). CDR1 SGHDT and CDR2 YYEEEE come from the germline V gene. With 1 base removed from V and 1 base from J, the gap between germline ends came to 14 bases. The length of the CDR3 is 16 residues. The CDR3 loop is CASSLYGVRGNTEAFF. CDR3 coding DNA: TGTGCCAGCAGCTTGTACGGGGTTAGGGGGAACACTGAAGCTTTCTTT.

V usage is TRBV7-9 and J usage is TRBJ2-1, with D perhaps TRBD2 (5 bases). The germline V gene encodes CDR1 SEHNR and CDR2 FQNEAQ (reference sequence). V shed 5 bases and J shed 3 bases, with 11 bases lying between them. The CDR3 extends over 14 amino acids. Here the CDR3 DNA reads TGTGCCAGCAGCCCCCCGGAGGTCTACAATGAGCAGTTCTTC. Protein sequence: CASSPPEVYNEQFF.

Ten or more counts support this clonotype. The chain couples TRBV20-1 to TRBJ2-4; TRBD1 matches 9 bases. The germline V gene encodes CDR1 DFQATT and CDR2 SNEGSKA (reference sequence). The CDR3 length is 15 residues. V was clipped by 3 bases and J by 6 bases; unmatched bases: 9. CDR3 sequence reads: CSASDDRGAVNIQYF. The CDR3 bases are TGCAGTGCTAGCGACGACAGGGGGGCGGTAAACATTCAGTACTTC.

The rearrangement uses TRBV6-5 and TRBJ2-5; D is ambiguous. V was trimmed by 0 bases and J by 4 bases, leaving 15 bases between them. The CDR3 totals 16 residues. Germline CDR1 is MNHEY and CDR2 is SVGAGI. The CDR3 reads CASSYSGSPLGETQYF. For the CDR3, the DNA is TGTGCCAGCAGTTACTCAGGCAGTCCCTTAGGAGAGACCCAGTACTTC.

This clonotype was seen ten or more times. The CDR3 here is CSVEIGQGIYEQYF. The CDR3 region has the DNA TGCAGCGTTGAAATCGGACAGGGTATCTACGAGCAGTACTTC. The V gene is TRBV29-1, the J gene TRBJ2-7; 8 nucleotides match TRBD1. The V gene end was trimmed by 2 bases and the J gene end by 3 bases; junction bases not matched to a gene: 6. Germline assignment: CDR1 SQVTM and CDR2 ANQGSEA. The CDR3 length is 14 residues.

In its sample, this clonotype was seen a few times. A read error may be the cause here, since a much bigger clone is one base away. The rearrangement links TRBV20-1 to TRBJ1-6; D unresolved. Per the germline V gene, CDR1 is DFQATT and CDR2 is SNEGSKA (reference sequence). The CDR3 totals 16 residues. The DNA for the CDR3 is TGCTGTGCTAGAGCCCCGGACCAGAACTATAATTCACCCCTCCACTTT. Encoded protein: CCARAPDQNYNSPLHF.

This clonotype has at least ten counts. The V and J genes are TRBV11-2 and TRBJ2-1, with TRBD1 identical over 7 bases. Trimming took 1 base from V and 8 from J; bases not matched to a gene: 8. Germline V gene data show CDR1 as SGHAT and CDR2 as FQNNGV. This CDR3 has 15 residues. The CDR3: CASSLVSGQYDEQFF. The CDR3 nucleotides are TGTGCCAGCAGCTTAGTTTCGGGACAGTATGATGAGCAGTTCTTC.

This chain uses TRBV20-1 with TRBJ2-7; D perhaps matches TRBD1 (6 bases). This CDR3 comprises 12 residues. Germline V gene lookup returns CDR1 DFQATT and CDR2 SNEGSKA (reference sequence). Trimming pared 6 bases from V and 3 bases from J, leaving 12 bases between. CDR3 amino acids: CSALDRYYEQYV. The CDR3 nucleotides are TGCAGTGCCCTGGACAGATACTACGAGCAGTACGTC.

This clonotype was seen only a few times. V is TRBV13 and J is TRBJ1-2; TRBD1 matches at 8 bases. There are 12 residues in the CDR3. The ends lost 4 bases at V and 10 bases at J; junction bases unmatched: 5. CDR1 is PRHDT and CDR2 is FYEKMQ in the germline V gene (reference sequence). The CDR3 bases are TGTGCCAGCAGCTCGGGACAGGAGGACTACACCTTC. Protein product: CASSSGQEDYTF.

The chain employs TRBV3-1 and TRBJ2-1, with D uncertain. CDR1 is LGHDT, CDR2 YNNKEL, per germline (reference sequence). The ends were cut back, 0 bases at V and 4 bases at J, with 7 bases in the middle. The CDR3 consists of 14 residues. CDR3 sequence reads: CASSQDVGYNEQFF. The CDR3 DNA sequence: TGTGCCAGCAGCCAAGATGTAGGTTACAATGAGCAGTTCTTC.

The rearrangement links TRBV4-1 to TRBJ1-1; possibly TRBD1 for D (6 bases). The germline gives CDR1 MGHRA, CDR2 YSYEKL. This CDR3 spans 14 amino acids. V was pared by 5 bases and J by 1 base, with 11 bases between. DNA for the CDR3: TGCGCCAGCAGCTACAGGGATCCGAACACTGAAGCTTTCTTT. Translation: CASSYRDPNTEAFF.

This clonotype was observed a handful of times. The chain is built from TRBV12-3 or TRBV12-4 and TRBJ2-7; D not certain. This CDR3 spans 13 amino acids. The ends were cut back, 3 bases at V and 2 bases at J, with 8 bases in the middle. CDR3 sequence reads: CASSFGTTYEQYF. The CDR3 nucleotides read TGTGCCAGCAGTTTCGGCACAACCTACGAGCAGTACTTC.

The genes are TRBV27 and TRBJ2-5; D is unclear. This CDR3 region has 13 residues. Germline values: CDR1 MNHEY, CDR2 SMNVEV (reference sequence). V lost 4 bases and J 1 base, leaving 7 bases between the germline ends. CDR3 sequence reads: CASSYASQETQYF. The CDR3 DNA reads TGTGCCAGCAGTTATGCCAGCCAAGAGACCCAGTACTTC.

This clonotype was counted at least ten times. This chain connects TRBV10-3 to TRBJ2-1; TRBD1 matches 7 bases. V lost 0 bases, J lost 9 bases, and 14 bases stayed unmatched. This CDR3 is 17 amino acids long. CDR1 is ENHRY, CDR2 SYGVKD, per germline. The CDR3 spells CAISESDRSRGRGEQFF. The CDR3, as DNA: TGTGCCATCAGTGAGTCGGACAGGAGCCGGGGCCGGGGTGAGCAGTTCTTC.

The rearrangement links TRBV4-1 to TRBJ1-1, with D tentatively TRBD1 (5 bases). The CDR3 is 13 amino acids. Trimming stripped 1 base from V and 4 bases from J, with 7 bases between. From germline, CDR1 is MGHRA and CDR2 YSYEKL. The CDR3 spells CASSQVGVTEAFF. CDR3 nucleotide sequence: TGCGCCAGCAGCCAAGTAGGGGTCACTGAAGCTTTCTTT.

This clonotype has at least ten counts. The rearrangement uses TRBV5-1 and TRBJ1-2, with D maybe TRBD1 (5 bases). This CDR3 comprises 12 residues. Germline CDR1 and CDR2: SGHRS and YFSETQ. The V end lost 4 bases, the J end lost 3 bases, and 7 bases lay between the germline ends. In DNA form, the CDR3 reads TGCGCCAGCAGCGTGACAGACTATGGCTACACCTTC. Translating it yields CASSVTDYGYTF.

The table lists this clonotype with many counts. This rearrangement joins TRBV5-1 to TRBJ2-1; D is perhaps TRBD2 (5 bases). The CDR3 is 11 residues long. The V end was cut by 3 bases, the J end by 10 bases, with 8 bases between. Germline V gives CDR1 SGHRS, CDR2 YFSETQ. CDR3 region: CASSSTGEQFF. As DNA, the CDR3 is TGCGCCAGCAGCTCCACGGGGGAGCAGTTCTTC.

This clonotype came up a few times. V gene TRBV20-1 combines with J gene TRBJ1-6; D may be TRBD1 (5 bases). Germline-derived CDR1 and CDR2 are DFQATT and SNEGSKA (reference sequence). Trimming removed 1 base from V and 8 bases from J, with 9 bases in between. The CDR3 covers 13 residues. For the CDR3, the DNA is TGCAGTGCTAGAGGACAGTTTGATTCACCCCTCCACTTT. Protein product: CSARGQFDSPLHF.

This clonotype was counted ten times or more. V is TRBV20-1 and J is TRBJ2-2; D may be TRBD2 (5 bases). V gave up 5 bases and J gave up 3 bases, with 13 bases separating them. Germline V gene sequence: CDR1 DFQATT, CDR2 SNEGSKA (reference sequence). This CDR3 is built from 14 residues. CDR3 bases: TGCAGTGCTTCGAGAGCGGACCACACCGGGGAGCTGTTTTTT. It is translated as CSASRADHTGELFF.

The CDR3 nucleotides read TGCGCCAGCAGCCAAGATTTCCCACAGGGGACTGAAGCTTTCTTT. The encoded protein is CASSQDFPQGTEAFF. J is TRBJ1-1 and V is TRBV4-3, with TRBD1 matching over 7 bases. Germline V gene sequence: CDR1 LGHNA, CDR2 YSLEER. This CDR3 comprises 15 residues. V dropped 0 bases and J dropped 5; count of bases not matched to a gene: 6.

This clonotype was seen at least ten times. The J gene is TRBJ2-2, the V gene TRBV21-1. TRBV21-1 is a documented pseudogene. The CDR3 extends over 10 amino acids. In DNA, the CDR3 is TGTGCCACTAATCCCGGGGAGCTGTTTTTT. It specifies CATNPGELFF.

A few counts support this clonotype. The chain couples TRBV5-1 to TRBJ1-2, with D perhaps TRBD1 (5 bases). CDR1 is SGHRS, CDR2 YFSETQ, per germline. The CDR3 loop spans 16 amino acids. The V end lost 0 bases, the J end lost 6 bases, and 18 bases lay between the germline ends. Written as DNA, the CDR3 is TGCGCCAGCAGCTTGGAAAGCAGCACGAGGGGCAATGGCTACACCTTC. Its protein product is CASSLESSTRGNGYTF.